Below, 3 T cell receptor beta chains from the same sample are listed, as sequenced in a study of blood T cell repertoires in COVID-19. Measured with immunoSEQ multiplex PCR; TCRdb has only the in-frame clones, and not every one. Of more than 300,000 clones listed, roughly 86% were seen once; the top ten hold about 7.3%. Sequenced sample: peripheral blood. The origin of the receptors is a woman in her 70s with COVID-19, enrolled during active disease.

The chain recombines TRBV27 with TRBJ1-4; 7 bases line up with TRBD1. The CDR3 spans 13 residues. The V gene end was trimmed by 8 bases and the J gene end by 6 bases; junction bases not matched to a gene: 6. Germline lookup yields CDR1 MNHEY and CDR2 SMNVEV (reference sequence). CDR3 DNA: TGTGCCAGCTTGACAGGGAACGATGAAAAACTGTTTTTT. It encodes CASLTGNDEKLFF.

The gene calls are TRBV5-4 and TRBJ1-1; D may be TRBD1 (5 bases). Germline V gives CDR1 SGHNT, CDR2 YYREEE (reference sequence). V dropped 0 bases and J dropped 2 bases, with 14 bases sitting between them. The CDR3 extends over 16 amino acids. CDR3 residues: CASSLGAAGRNTEAFF. CDR3 in DNA: TGTGCCAGCAGCTTGGGGGCCGCGGGGCGAAACACTGAAGCTTTCTTT.

In DNA form, the CDR3 reads TGTGCCAGCAGCTTAGTTAGCGGGAGAGGTGAGCAGTACTTC. Its translation is CASSLVSGRGEQYF. This sequence joins TRBV7-8 and TRBJ2-7, with TRBD2 matching 9 bases. The CDR3 loop spans 14 amino acids. The trim removed 1 base at V and 7 bases at J, leaving 5 bases unmatched. CDR1 SGHVS and CDR2 FQNEAQ come from the germline V gene.